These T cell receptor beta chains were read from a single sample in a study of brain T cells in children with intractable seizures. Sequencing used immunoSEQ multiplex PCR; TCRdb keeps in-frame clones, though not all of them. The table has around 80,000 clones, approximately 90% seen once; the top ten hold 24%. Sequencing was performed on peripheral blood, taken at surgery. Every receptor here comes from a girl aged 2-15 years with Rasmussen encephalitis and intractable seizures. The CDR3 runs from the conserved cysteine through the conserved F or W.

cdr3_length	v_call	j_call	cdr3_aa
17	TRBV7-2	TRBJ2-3	CASSSTSGGLSTDTQYF
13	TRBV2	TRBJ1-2	CARGLLKDYGYTF
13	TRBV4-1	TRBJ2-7	CASSQGSYYEQYF
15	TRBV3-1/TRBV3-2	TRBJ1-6	CASSQADHYNSPLHF
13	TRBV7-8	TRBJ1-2	CASSSDRSYGYTF
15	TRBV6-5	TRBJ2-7	CASSAGTVGSYEQYF
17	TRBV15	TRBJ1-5	CATSRGEGGIGNQPQHF
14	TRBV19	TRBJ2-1	CASSAITGDNEQFF
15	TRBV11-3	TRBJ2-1	CASSPKLHRGNEQFF
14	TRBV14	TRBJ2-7	CASSQGGTPYEQYF
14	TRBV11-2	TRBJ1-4	CASALERGIEKLFF
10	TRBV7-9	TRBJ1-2	CASSVYGYTF
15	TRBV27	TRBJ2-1	CASSTRGEAYNEQFF
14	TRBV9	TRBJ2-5	CASSGSPYQETQYF
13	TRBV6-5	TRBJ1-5	CASIGQSNQPQHF
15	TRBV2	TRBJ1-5	CASGVGGASWQPQHF
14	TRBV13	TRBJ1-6	CASSFGGLNSPLHF
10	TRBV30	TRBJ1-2	CAWRNYGYTF
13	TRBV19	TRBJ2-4	CASSFLAKNIQYF
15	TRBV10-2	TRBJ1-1	CASTGTVRKNTEAFF
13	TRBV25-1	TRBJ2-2	CASSAGNTGELFF
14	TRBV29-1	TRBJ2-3	CSVYSSGLADTQYF
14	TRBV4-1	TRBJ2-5	CASSSGPTVETQYF
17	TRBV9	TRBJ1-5	CASSVRSLDRRYQPQHF
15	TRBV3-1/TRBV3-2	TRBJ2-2	CASSQAQLYTGELFF
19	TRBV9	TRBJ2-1	CASSVYGSPVFPPLGEQFF
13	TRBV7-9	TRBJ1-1	CASSQLDYTEAFF
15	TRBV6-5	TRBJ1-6	CASSYLGQLNSPLHF